This TCR beta chain comes out of a study of regulatory T cells in long-lasting Graves disease (dated by TCRdb to about 2021). General notes on the study: Newly diagnosed Graves' disease patients had taken antithyroid drugs for less than 3 months. The study was registered as a clinical trial and conducted in China. A total of roughly 35 samples were covered by TCR sequencing, comprising roughly 13 persistent and roughly 20 newly diagnosed Graves' disease patients. Persistent Graves' disease patients were compared with newly diagnosed Graves' disease patients by peripheral blood TCR sequencing and RNA sequencing. Beyond this particular receptor, the publication reports: Compared with newly diagnosed patients, patients with persistent Graves' disease had lower TCR Shannon entropy and fewer highly expanded clones, which suggests clonal expansion. Preferential use of TRBV28, TRBJ1-2 and TRBJ2-5 was observed in persistent disease, whereas TRBV20-1 and TRBJ2-1 were favored in newly diagnosed disease. Persistent patients shared more public clonotypes among themselves (fewer than 3,000) than newly diagnosed patients did (over 950). Only peripheral blood was studied, because thyroid tissue, the primary lesion, was inaccessible. The authors noted that the small sample size was a limitation that may lower accuracy. Only the TCR beta chain was sequenced and analyzed.

The table lists this clonotype with a few counts. There is no known antigen for this receptor. Base quality data are lacking; no much larger clone is found one base away. Libraries were constructed by multiplex PCR. TCRdb records Illumina HiSeq 4000 as the sequencer. iRepertoire HTBI primers and Arm-PCR amplification of CDR3 regions were used to construct TCR beta libraries. Before sequencing, the PCR products underwent gel purification. The source study handled its data this way. Across samples, 55 to 80 TRBV and 13 to 15 TRBJ segments were identified and used for gene usage analysis of CDR3 amino acid clonotypes. Filtered high-quality paired reads were merged into contigs using COPE and FqMerger. BLAST was used to align contigs to the IMGT TRBV, TRBD and TRBJ reference genes, and CDR3 was defined following IMGT. Any clonotype with a frequency above 0.1% was classified as a highly expanded clone. Shannon entropy was used to measure repertoire diversity, and the Gini coefficient was used to measure V-J evenness. A clonotype found in more than one individual was treated as public. TCRdb applied fastp at Q25 and MiXCR to the public reads, then kept only in-frame beta chains. CDR3 protein sequences are deduplicated, and each keeps its most common genes and DNA. The V and J calls shown here were made by TCRdb, not taken from the authors' results. In all, the sample holds approximately 400,000 distinct CDR3 sequences, and about 15% of those were seen once. The ten largest clones capture over 7.5% of the sample.

The intended sense of this specimen's time point label: newly diagnosed GD, antithyroid drugs for less than 3 months. For both TCR sequencing and RNA sequencing, RNA was extracted from PBMCs using TRIzol. The diagnosis of Graves' disease was made according to American Thyroid Association guidelines. Recruitment of patients was carried out at an endocrinology department in Xi'an, China. Each patient gave 7.5 to 10 milliliters of peripheral blood, collected in an EDTA anticoagulant tube. Ficoll Paque Plus density gradient separation was used to isolate PBMCs, and no further T cell sorting was done. RNA quality was checked with an Agilent 2100 Bioanalyzer and agarose gel, and concentration with a NanoDrop 2000. The germline V and J ends show losses of 6 bases and 2 bases respectively, and no gene match explains 9 bases of the junction. The CDR3 starts with the cysteine, ends with the phenylalanine, and has 15 residues. The CDR3 DNA has 45 bases and is translated from base 1. The germline V gene (reference sequence) sets CDR1 to LNHDA and CDR2 to SQIVND.

This sample was also put to use in a study of T cells in Graves' hyperthyroidism and ophthalmopathy. According to the second study: Graves' hyperthyroidism was defined as stable when no progression to ophthalmopathy occurred over 18 months of follow-up. Hyperthyroidism patients were newly diagnosed, had a disease duration of under 2 months, and were aged 18 to 65 years. The study excluded patients with uncontrolled infections, other autoimmune diseases, pregnancy or lactation. Diagnoses were based on clinical symptoms, serum thyroxine and TRAb, thyroid ultrasound and orbital computed tomography. The first round of RT-PCR for the TCR CDR3 was performed with the HTBI primer set and the Qiagen OneStep RT-PCR kit. Most expanded thyroid clonotypes (frequency above 0.001) were also detected in blood, a finding suggesting that blood repertoires may reflect thyroid immune responses. Ophthalmopathy was separated from stable hyperthyroidism by a 13 V-J signature model, with around 88% sensitivity and approximately 81% specificity obtained in cross-validation and 80%/75% obtained in testing. In validation, the model predicted progression to ophthalmopathy with around 71% sensitivity and approximately 74% specificity, a median of about 6 months before onset. TCR V-J signatures able to tell the groups apart were searched for in a discovery cohort of 100 patients, of whom fewer than 45 had Graves' ophthalmopathy and more than 55 had stable Graves' hyperthyroidism. An independent validation cohort of fewer than 20 hyperthyroidism patients and about 16 patients who later progressed to ophthalmopathy tested prospective prediction of ophthalmopathy. The roughly 91 discovery patients were randomly divided into training and test sets at a 7:3 ratio. In about six Graves' hyperthyroidism patients, the study also compared T-cell repertoires from thyroid tissue with T-cell repertoires from blood. After blood sampling, hyperthyroidism patients were treated with methimazole at a starting dose of 30 mg daily, and ophthalmopathy patients were treated with high-dose intravenous methylprednisolone. The libraries were constructed in a second round of multiplex PCR and then size-selected and purified. Libraries were sequenced paired-end with 100 bp reads on an Illumina HiSeq2000. SOAPnuke was used to process the raw data, removing reads that contained adapters or uncalled bases, had a mean Phred below 15, or lacked an exact match to the constant primer or identifier. COPE v1.2.5 was used to merge high-quality paired reads, and clonotypes were defined as unique nucleotide sequences. Clonotypes were aligned to IMGT TRBV, TRBD and TRBJ reference segments using MiTCR v1.1. The analysis included only V-J combinations with a frequency above 0.0001, which together covered more than 98% of the repertoires. The TCS score was defined as F50 (clonal expansion) divided by E x V (chaos), with BLOSUM62-based TCRdist calculated between CDR3 peptides within each V-J. Welch's t-statistics and random forest reduced fewer than 550 V-J features to about 13, which were used in a naive Bayes classifier (R e1071). Sample size was not statistically predetermined, and blinding of investigators to group allocation was not performed. The paper describes TCR Vbeta CDR3 sequencing of 135 peripheral blood samples, made up of under 50 ophthalmopathy patients, around 73 hyperthyroidism patients and roughly 17 progressor patients.

The TCR sequence derives from a woman aged 40 to 55 with Graves disease. Donor details come from another sample of the same person, matched by shared clones. The sequencing used peripheral blood mononuclear cells (PBMCs), collected at new diagnosis, from a patient treated with antithyroid drugs. This sequence uses TRBV19 and TRBJ1-2; TRBD1 lines up with 7 middle nucleotides. The bases are TGTGCCAGTAGCCAAACAGGGGCCCAAAACTATGGCTACACCTTC. This codes for CASSQTGAQNYGYTF.